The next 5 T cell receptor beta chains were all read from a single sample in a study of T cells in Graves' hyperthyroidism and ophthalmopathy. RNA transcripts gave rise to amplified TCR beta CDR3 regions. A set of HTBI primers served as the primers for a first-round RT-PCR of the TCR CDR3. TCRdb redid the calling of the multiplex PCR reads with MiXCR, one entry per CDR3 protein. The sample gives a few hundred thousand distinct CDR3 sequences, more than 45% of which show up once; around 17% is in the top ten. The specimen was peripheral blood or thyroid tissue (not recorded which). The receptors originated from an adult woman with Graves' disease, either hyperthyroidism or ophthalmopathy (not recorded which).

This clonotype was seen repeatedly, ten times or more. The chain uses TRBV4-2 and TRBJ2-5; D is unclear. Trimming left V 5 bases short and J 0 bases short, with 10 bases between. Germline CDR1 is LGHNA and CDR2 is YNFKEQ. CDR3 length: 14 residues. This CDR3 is CASSYGLYQETQYF. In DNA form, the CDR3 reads TGTGCCAGCAGCTATGGGTTGTACCAAGAGACCCAGTACTTC.

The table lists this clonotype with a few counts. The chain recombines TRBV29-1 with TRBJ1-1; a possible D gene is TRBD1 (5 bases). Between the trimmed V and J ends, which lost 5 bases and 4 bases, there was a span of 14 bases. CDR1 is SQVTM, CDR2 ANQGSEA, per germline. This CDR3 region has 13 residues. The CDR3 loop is CSVRGGGGTEAFF. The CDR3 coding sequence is TGCAGCGTTCGCGGGGGGGGTGGCACTGAAGCTTTCTTT.

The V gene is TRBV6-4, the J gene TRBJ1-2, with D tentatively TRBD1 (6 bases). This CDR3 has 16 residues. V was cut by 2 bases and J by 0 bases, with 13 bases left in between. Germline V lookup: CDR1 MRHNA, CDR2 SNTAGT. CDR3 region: CASSDRGSYANYGYTF. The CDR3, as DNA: TGTGCCAGCAGTGACAGGGGGTCTTATGCTAACTATGGCTACACCTTC.

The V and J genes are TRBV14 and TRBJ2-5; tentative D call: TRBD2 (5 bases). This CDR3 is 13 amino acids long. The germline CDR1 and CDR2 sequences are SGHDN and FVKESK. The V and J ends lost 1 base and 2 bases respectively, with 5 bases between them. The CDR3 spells CASSQAGQETQYF. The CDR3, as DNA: TGTGCCAGCAGCCAAGCGGGGCAAGAGACCCAGTACTTC.

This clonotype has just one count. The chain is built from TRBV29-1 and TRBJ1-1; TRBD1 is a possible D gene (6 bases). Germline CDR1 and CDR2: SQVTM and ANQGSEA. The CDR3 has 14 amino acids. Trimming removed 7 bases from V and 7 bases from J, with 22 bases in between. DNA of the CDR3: TGCAGCGCCAGATTCGACAGGTTCGTTGGTGAAGCTTTCTTT. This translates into CSARFDRFVGEAFF.